One T cell receptor (beta chain) is described in this entry. No cognate antigen has been identified for it. Base qualities are not at hand, and no much larger clone is one base apart. The cohort comprised hundreds of healthy bone marrow donors. All cohort members were sampled while nominally healthy, although unrecorded immune exposures were likely present. The donor tested CMV seronegative, placing the donor among the roughly 340 seronegative members of the cohort. A peripheral blood sample was provided by each donor, and peripheral blood mononuclear cells were used for TCR beta sequencing. The Qiagen DNeasy Blood Extraction Kit was used to extract genomic DNA from the blood cell samples. The data belong to a study of cytomegalovirus exposure and HLA in healthy donors (dated by TCRdb to about 2017). Concerning the study at large: In an earlier analysis of some 550 of the donors, 250 to 350 Gb of sequence data and about 110 million unique TCR beta sequences from 150 million to 200 million T cells were reported. An earlier analysis of approximately 630 of the donors applied high-throughput TCR beta sequencing to assess whether each TCR beta V gene segment acted as functional or pseudogenic. In a later analysis, previously published TCR beta repertoires from 550 to 700 donors were re-analyzed and high-resolution HLA genotyping was added so that TCR occurrence patterns could be studied. Roughly 300 gigabases of sequencing data and approximately 92 million unique TCR sequences made up an early release that covered several hundred HLA-typed donors. Donor age, sex, ethnicity and CMV serostatus were collected together with the repertoire data. The study used immunosequencing to profile the T cell repertoires of approximately 690 subjects and linked those repertoires to cytomegalovirus serostatus. Both class I and class II loci were covered by HLA typing, at four-digit resolution. Typing coverage varied by locus: about 620-630 donors for A, B, C, DRB1 and DQB1; about 520 for DQA1; 606 for DPA1; some 470 for DPB1. The later analysis used no new phenotypic data to find candidate immune exposures, relying instead on TCR beta sequences and their occurrence across donors. A later genetic analysis used genome-wide SNP genotypes for about three fifths of the 666 donors, treating that subset as a discovery cohort. Across some 400 genotyped donors of the cohort, an average of roughly 200,000 unique TCR beta nucleotide sequences per donor were sequenced, and roughly 20% of those sequences were non-productive. Because of strong linkage in the cohort, roughly five DR-DQ haplotypes were treated as single units for association and clustering. To predict cytomegalovirus infection status, the study brought together high-throughput TCR immunosequencing, statistical association of individual TCRs with disease status, and machine learning. The aim of the study was to test whether cataloging public T cell receptors could identify signatures of past pathogen exposure. In addition to the first cohort of 650 to 800 subjects, a separate validation cohort of 130 or so different subjects was used. All discovery cohort repertoires had been generated using a single sequencing platform. The genetic ancestry cluster associated with self-reported Caucasian donors included 80% to 90% of the roughly 380 genotyped donors.

The investigation overall reported the following: In a later analysis, TCR association rates were found to vary across HLA loci, with the most associated TCRs seen for DRB1 alleles and the fewest for HLA-C alleles. Because HLA typing was unavailable for some donors at each locus, only the typed subset was used in association tests. The study listed 164 TCR beta chains as associated with cytomegalovirus. A cluster of highly shared sequence variants was judged likely to represent a technical artifact of the sequencing pipeline. According to a later analysis, parvovirus B19, influenza, CMV and Epstein-Barr virus appeared linked to several top co-occurrence clusters. Compared with equally common non-associated chains, HLA-associated TCR beta chains in a later analysis were more clonally expanded and had lower generation probabilities. Linkage disequilibrium might explain the correlated functional status among segregating V segments, but an unknown experimental factor could not be excluded. According to a later genetic analysis, donors in an Asian-associated ancestry cluster had fewer N-insertions in productive TCRs than the approximately 700-donor mean. Specific HLA alleles were associated with around 18,000 TCR beta sequences at a false discovery rate of 0.05 in a later analysis. A few of the identified cytomegalovirus-associated TCR beta chains were confirmed in vitro to be specific for cytomegalovirus antigens. The only immune exposure information available for the cohort was CMV serostatus. Most CMV-associated TCR beta chains appeared to be HLA-restricted in a later analysis, and the HLA associations seemed to be driven largely by CMV exposure. According to the authors, the approach could potentially be generalized to other disease states and immunological phenotypes. The presence/absence analyses assumed that sequencing depth was roughly uniform across donors, and that assumption may not be true. Most TCR sequences were observed very rarely across donors, whereas some public TCRs were present in many individuals. V-gene and J-gene trimming of TCR beta chains was associated with a missense DCLRE1C variant in a later genetic analysis, and the association was replicated in an independent cohort. When HLA alleles, especially DR and DQ, strongly co-occurred, TCR associations were difficult to assign to individual alleles. The cohort was sequenced for TCR beta chains only, and without alpha or paired-chain data the features that could be detected were limited. In both the original and validation cohorts, the classifier was reported to diagnose cytomegalovirus status with high specificity and sensitivity. An earlier analysis of 587 of the donors showed that most TCR beta V segments appeared in productive rearrangements either about 87% or about 30% of the time, which broadly matched IMGT annotations. Because counts were too low, approximately 18 rarely observed V segments, including chromosome 9 orphons, were excluded from the earlier analysis of roughly 580 of the donors. A further reported finding was that TCR beta sequences accurately predicted the HLA-A and HLA-B alleles for most subjects in the first cohort.

Receptor amplification or capture employed the immunoSEQ multiplex PCR assay. For the multiplex PCR, a mixture combining 60 forward primers for TCR Vbeta segments and 13 reverse primers for TCR Jbeta segments was used. The CDR3 region of rearranged TCR beta genes was amplified from genomic DNA with a multiplex PCR assay. The amplified TCR beta libraries were sequenced on the Illumina HiSeq System as 87-base-pair reads. Per the authors' processing: A later analysis tallied approximately 87 million unique TCR beta chains across the approximately 670 repertoires, and approximately 12 million of those chains were shared by two or more donors. To remove PCR and sequencing errors, raw reads were error-corrected and collapsed into unique sequences using a nearest-neighbor algorithm that merged closely related sequences. Alignment of CDR3 sequences to IMGT reference sequences was used to assign V, D and J gene segments. For a sequence to be retained, at least a six-nucleotide match to both a V gene segment and a J gene segment was required. A rearrangement was called productive if the CDR3 had no stop codons and remained in frame with V and J, and every other rearrangement was called non-productive. CDR3 was defined by IMGT convention, running from the second conserved V-encoded cysteine to the conserved J-encoded phenylalanine. Sequences without an unambiguous match to a single V gene segment were excluded from the earlier analysis of about 600 of the donors. In an earlier analysis of about 590 of the donors, a V segment was called functional when productive rearrangements were above 56.7%, and segregating when the standard deviation between donors exceeded 5%. A statistical classification framework was built to diagnose cytomegalovirus status from the catalog of TCR beta chain sequences. In a later analysis, TCR nucleotide sequences were compared against IMGT/GENE-DB human TR gene sequences so that V and J genes could be assigned. In a later analysis, CDR3 sequences and most-parsimonious VDJ recombination scenarios were assigned using the TCRdist pipeline. In a later analysis, each TCR beta chain was defined by its CDR3 amino acid sequence together with its V-gene family, and reads without a unique V-gene family were excluded. As a way to deal with suspected cross-contamination and a sequencing artifact, a later analysis dropped approximately 570 nucleotide sequences that were highly shared and had low generation probability. In a later analysis, a clonal expansion index was calculated for each public chain from normalized within-repertoire ranks of inferred template counts. In a later analysis, generation probabilities were computed with a VDJ recombination model fitted to out-of-frame rearrangements, and the resulting probabilities were checked against IGoR. In a later analysis, TCR-TCR, TCR-HLA and TCR-CMV co-occurrence was scored with hypergeometric tests, and a repertoire-size bias correction was applied to TCR pairs. In a later analysis, false discovery rates were estimated by permuting HLA or CMV assignments 20 times. In a later analysis, co-occurring TCRs were grouped with DBSCAN, and TCRdist sequence similarity was added when clustering was performed within HLA-allele-positive subsets. Repertoires with fewer than 30,000 or more than 120,000 public chains were left out of co-occurrence clustering, as were about 5 repertoires with anomalous nucleotide sharing. As stored in TCRdb, this immuneACCESS dataset retains in-frame rearrangements with V and J assigned. A fraction of the clones does not appear; measured against another copy, unresolved V genes explain less than half of the discrepancy, and the remainder lacks a known reason. V and J calls plus clone size are reproduced from that table; the DNA served to infer D and trimming. The sample records hundreds of thousands of clones, approximately 90% of which are singletons. About 2% of the sample is held by the ten biggest clonotypes.

Sequenced: PBMCs. The sequence was collected from a woman aged 18-29 years in good health and CMV-seronegative.

The DNA reads TGTGCCAGCAGTTTTGGCACAGGCGAGTATGGCTACACCTTC. This codes for CASSFGTGEYGYTF. The chain is encoded by TRBV27 joined to TRBJ1-2; a tentative D call is TRBD1 (5 bases match). From its cysteine to its phenylalanine, the CDR3 spans 14 amino acids. Kept here is only the CDR3 DNA, which spans 42 bases and is read in frame from base 1. The germline ends are 13 bases apart after V is trimmed by 3 bases and J by 5 bases. The germline V gene (reference sequence) sets CDR1 to MNHEY and CDR2 to SMNVEV.